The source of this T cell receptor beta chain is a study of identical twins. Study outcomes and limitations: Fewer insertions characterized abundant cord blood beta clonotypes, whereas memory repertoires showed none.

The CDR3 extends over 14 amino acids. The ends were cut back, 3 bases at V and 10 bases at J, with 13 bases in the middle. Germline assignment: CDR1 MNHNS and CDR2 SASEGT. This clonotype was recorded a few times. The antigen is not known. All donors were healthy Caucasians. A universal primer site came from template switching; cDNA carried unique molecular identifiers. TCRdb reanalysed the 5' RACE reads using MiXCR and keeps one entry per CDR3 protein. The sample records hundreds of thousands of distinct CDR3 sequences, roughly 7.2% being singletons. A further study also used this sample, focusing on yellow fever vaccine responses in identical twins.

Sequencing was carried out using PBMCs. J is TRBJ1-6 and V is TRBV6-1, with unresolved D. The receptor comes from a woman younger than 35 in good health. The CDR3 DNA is TGTGCCAGCAGTGAGTCTGGAGTACGATCACCCCTCCACTTT. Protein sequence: CASSESGVRSPLHF.